This TCR beta chain was profiled in a study of blood T cell repertoires in COVID-19. The wider study: Either two negative PCRs, clearance, or symptom resolution qualified Cohort 3 donors as recovered.

Trimming removed 9 bases at V and 1 base at J, with 13 bases between. This CDR3 has 15 amino acids. CDR1 is SNHLY, CDR2 FYNNEI, per germline. The method was immunoSEQ multiplex PCR; TCRdb's version includes in-frame clones alone and lacks a portion of them. The sample lists over 110,000 clones; roughly 84% were seen once. This sequence joins TRBV2 and TRBJ1-6; possible D gene TRBD1, 5 bases. Source material: PBMCs or T cells enriched from blood (not recorded which). The source of this sequence is a man aged 50 to 59 in a cohort exposed to, infected with or recovered from COVID-19 (not recorded which). In nucleotides, the CDR3 is TGTGCCAGTGGTCCTAGGGGTTCCTATAATTCACCCCTCCACTTT. It specifies CASGPRGSYNSPLHF.